The T cell receptor beta chain under discussion was sequenced for a study of Ad26.COV2.S vaccination and SARS-CoV-2 variants. Germline V CDR1 and CDR2: SEHNR, FQNEAQ (reference sequence). The CDR3 runs to 10 residues. V gave up 8 bases and J gave up 9 bases, with 8 bases separating them. Treatment noted: some 20 received Ad26.COV2.S at low or high dose, single or two shots; a few received placebo; per-sample allocation not given. On day 63 after the first injection, vaccine and placebo recipients gave samples. Produced via immunoSEQ multiplex PCR; TCRdb's table is partial and in-frame only. This sample has around 450,000 clones, with around 90% found just once.

The sequencing here drew on peripheral blood, taken in a trial of Ad26.COV2.S vaccine versus placebo. The sequence derives from a person between 18 and 59 years old who received the Ad26.COV2.S COVID-19 vaccine or a placebo. The chain is built from TRBV7-9 and TRBJ2-1, with no clear D. CDR3 sequence (DNA): TGTGCCAGCGCCCAGTCTGAGCAGTTCTTC. This codes for CASAQSEQFF.